This TCR beta chain was recorded in a study of post-analysis software for immune sequencing data. This clonotype has only a few counts. The library was made from cDNA and included unique molecular identifiers. Via MiXCR, TCRdb re-called the PCR reads, giving one row per CDR3 protein. The repertoire consists of around 160,000 distinct CDR3 sequences, with roughly 34% occurring once and the leading ten covering 25% to 35%. Trimming shortened V by 2 bases and J by 7 bases, and 12 bases separated the two germline ends. Germline V gene sequence: CDR1 MNHNS, CDR2 SASEGT. CDR3 size: 15 residues. The sequence was collected from a girl aged 5 to 17 with multiple sclerosis. The chain has TRBV6-1 and TRBJ1-6; D is unclear. Sequenced here: blood, sampled after autologous hematopoietic stem cell transplantation. The CDR3 is CASSERGFGNSPLHF. The CDR3 nucleotides read TGTGCCAGCAGTGAACGGGGATTCGGGAATTCACCCCTCCACTTT.